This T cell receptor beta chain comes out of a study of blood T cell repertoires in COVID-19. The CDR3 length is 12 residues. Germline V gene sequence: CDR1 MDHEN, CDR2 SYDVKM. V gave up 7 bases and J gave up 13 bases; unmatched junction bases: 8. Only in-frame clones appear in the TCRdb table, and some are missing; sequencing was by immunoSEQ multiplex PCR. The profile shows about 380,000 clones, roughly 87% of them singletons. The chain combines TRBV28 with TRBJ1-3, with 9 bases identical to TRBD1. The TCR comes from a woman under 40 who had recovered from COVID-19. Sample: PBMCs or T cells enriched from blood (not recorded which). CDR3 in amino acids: CASNTGDREIYF. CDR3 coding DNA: TGTGCCAGCAACACTGGGGACAGGGAGATATATTTT.